This TCR beta chain stems from a study of shared clonotypes between healthy human individuals. Trimming shortened V by 3 bases and J by 4 bases, and 7 bases separated the two germline ends. The CDR3 sequence is 11 residues long. Germline-derived CDR1 and CDR2 are SQVTM and ANQGSEA. A remark on this clone: It differs at one base from a far larger clone, so likely a read error.

Clones were read by immunoSEQ multiplex PCR, and TCRdb kept only the in-frame ones, dropping some. The top ten hold around 13% of the sample, which has fewer than 600,000 clones, around 77% seen once. The rearrangement links TRBV29-1 to TRBJ2-7, with D unclear. This sequence originates from a woman between 35 and 50 years old in good health. Some clones in this sample may be carry-over from other donors' samples. The specimen was PBMCs. CDR3 DNA: TGCAGCGTTGATTCGAGTTACGAGCAGTACTTC. Translation: CSVDSSYEQYF.